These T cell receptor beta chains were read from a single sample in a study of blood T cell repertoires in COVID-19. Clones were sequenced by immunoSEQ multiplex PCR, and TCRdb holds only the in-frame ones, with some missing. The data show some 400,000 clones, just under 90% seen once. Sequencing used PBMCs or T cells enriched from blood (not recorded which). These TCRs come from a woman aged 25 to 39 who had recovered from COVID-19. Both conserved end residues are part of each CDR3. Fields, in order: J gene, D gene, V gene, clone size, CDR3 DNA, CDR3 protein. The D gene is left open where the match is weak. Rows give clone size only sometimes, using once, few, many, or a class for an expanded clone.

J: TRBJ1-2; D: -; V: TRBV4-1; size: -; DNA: TGCGCCAGTAAATCGGGAGTAAGTGGCTACACCTTC; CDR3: CASKSGVSGYTF
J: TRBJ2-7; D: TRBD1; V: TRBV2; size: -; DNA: TGTGCCAGCAGTGAGCTGGGACAGGCTTTATACGAGCAGTACTTC; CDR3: CASSELGQALYEQYF
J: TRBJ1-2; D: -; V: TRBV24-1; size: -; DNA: TGTGCCACCAGCCAGGGTAACTATGGCTACACCTTC; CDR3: CATSQGNYGYTF
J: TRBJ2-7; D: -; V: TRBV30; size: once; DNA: TGTGCCTGGAGTGTAGGTAGTAGGGGTGTCCACGAGCAGTACTTC; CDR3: CAWSVGSRGVHEQYF
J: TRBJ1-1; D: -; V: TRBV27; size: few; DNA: TGTGCCAGCAGTTTATCCCCCCTAACACCATTCAGGGCTTTCTTT; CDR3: CASSLSPLTPFRAFF
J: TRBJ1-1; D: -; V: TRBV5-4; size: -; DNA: TGTGCCAGCAGCTCCGAGACTGAAGCTTTCTTT; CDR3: CASSSETEAFF
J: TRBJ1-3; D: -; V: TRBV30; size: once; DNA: TGTGCCTGGACCGGCTCTGGAAACACCATATATTTT; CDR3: CAWTGSGNTIYF
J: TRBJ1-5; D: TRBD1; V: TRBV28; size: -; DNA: TGTGCCAGCAGCCCCAGACCGGGACAGGGGGTTACGTCCCAGCATTTT; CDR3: CASSPRPGQGVTSQHF
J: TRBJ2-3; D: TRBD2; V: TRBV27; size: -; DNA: TGTGCCAGCAGTCTATTAGCGGGAGGGCCTTCGGATACGCAGTATTTT; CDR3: CASSLLAGGPSDTQYF
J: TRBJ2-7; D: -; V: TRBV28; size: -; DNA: TGTGCCAGCAGTCGCTCCGGGACATATTACGAGCAGTACTTC; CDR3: CASSRSGTYYEQYF
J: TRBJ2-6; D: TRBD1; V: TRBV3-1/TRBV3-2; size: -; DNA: TGTGCCAGCAGTACCTTTACCGGGACAGGGGTTTCTGGGGCCAACGTCCTGACTTTC; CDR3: CASSTFTGTGVSGANVLTF